A selection of T cell receptor beta chains follows, all from one sample in a study of STAT5B mutations in CD4+ large granular lymphocyte leukemia. The data were produced by immunoSEQ multiplex PCR, yet TCRdb's version contains in-frame clones alone and is incomplete. The repertoire has more than 1,500 clones, over 60% of them found once; the top ten carry over 75%. Sequences were obtained from PBMCs. These TCRs come from a woman in her seventies with CD4+ T-cell large granular lymphocyte leukemia. Each CDR3 is given without its conserved first and last residue.

TRBV5-6 | ASSIFQGVSYNEQF
TRBV12-5 | ASGSGQPGNTIY
TRBV5-1 | ASSLDRGDTGELF
TRBV25-1 | ASNPATGFREQY
TRBV28 | ASSLRREAF
TRBV5-6 | ASSFQGWETQY
TRBV29-1 | SVEGTGATNTEAF
TRBV27 | ASSLSGISRTEAF
TRBV28 | ASIRGFGRSEAF
TRBV18 | ASSPGSLGNTIY
TRBV4-1 | ASSPIVRPSTDTQY
TRBV19 | ASSTGQYNQPQH
TRBV2 | ASGKGAGEQF
TRBV6-6 | ASSRPRGGNTEAF
TRBV27 | ASTPGGAVKGWGYT
TRBV7-3 | ASRRAGGATTGELF
TRBV5-4 | ASSPRGLAGGPVDTQY
TRBV11-1 | ASSPSGSGIGDNEQF